A single sample gave rise to the 18 T cell receptor beta chains below, sequenced in a study of patients and donors after allogeneic stem cell transplantation. TCRdb passed the RT-PCR reads through MiXCR, listing each CDR3 protein once. The table records about 160,000 distinct CDR3 sequences, approximately 24% of them present only once. Sequenced: blood, either unsorted or a sorted T cell fraction (not recorded which). All receptors come from a human donor who was either an allogeneic HSCT recipient or a stem cell or donor lymphocyte infusion donor (not recorded which). It is not recorded whose cells these are; they may come from a transplant donor.

The gene calls are TRBV10-3 and TRBJ2-1; weak D call: TRBD1 (6 bases). The germline CDR1 and CDR2 sequences are ENHRY and SYGVKD. The germline V and J ends were trimmed by 8 bases and 7 bases, with 15 bases remaining between them. The CDR3 length is 13 residues. Here the CDR3 DNA reads TGTGCCATCTTGGAGGACAGCCTAAATGAGCAGTTCTTC. Its translation is CAILEDSLNEQFF.

This clonotype was observed at least ten times. The rearrangement joins TRBV9 to TRBJ1-2, with unresolved D. Trimming pared 0 bases from V and 0 bases from J, leaving 9 bases between. The germline V gene has CDR1 SGDLS and CDR2 YYNGEE. The CDR3 extends over 15 amino acids. In DNA form, the CDR3 reads TGTGCCAGCAGCGTAGATGGCAGAGCTAACTATGGCTACACCTTC. Its protein is CASSVDGRANYGYTF.

This clonotype was observed a few times. J is TRBJ2-7 and V is TRBV5-1, with D uncertain. CDR1 SGHRS and CDR2 YFSETQ come from the germline V gene. CDR3 length: 15 amino acids. Between the trimmed V and J ends, which lost 1 base and 2 bases, there was a span of 13 bases. CDR3 sequence: CASSLKWAATYEQYF. The CDR3 nucleotides read TGCGCCAGCAGCTTGAAGTGGGCAGCCACCTACGAGCAGTACTTC.

V gene TRBV7-9 combines with J gene TRBJ2-7; D may be TRBD2 (7 bases). Deletions cut 5 bases from V and 2 bases from J, with 16 bases between. The CDR3 extends over 15 amino acids. The germline CDR1 and CDR2 sequences are SEHNR and FQNEAQ (reference sequence). CDR3 nucleotides: TGTGCCAGCAGCGCGACCCGGGGGGCCCCCTACGAGCAGTACTTC. Translation: CASSATRGAPYEQYF. Full variable domain (missing parts from reference TRBV7-9 and TRBJ2-7): DTGVSQNPRHKITKRGQNVTFRCDPISEHNRLYWYRQTLGQGPEFLTYFQNEAQLEKSRLLSDRFSAERPKGSFSTLEIQRTEQGDSAMYLCASSATRGAPYEQYFGPGTRLTVT.

V is TRBV12-3 or TRBV12-4 and J is TRBJ1-2; no definite D call. The CDR3 runs to 14 residues. V lost 4 bases and J 6 bases, leaving 15 bases between the germline ends. The CDR3: CASSWDRLLNGYTF. CDR3 coding DNA: TGTGCCAGCAGTTGGGATCGGCTATTGAATGGCTACACCTTC.

The rearrangement links TRBV6-2 or TRBV6-3 to TRBJ1-6; D not certain. V lost 2 bases, J lost 10 bases, and 9 bases lay in between. This CDR3 has 13 amino acids. Germline values: CDR1 MNHEY, CDR2 SVGEGT. The CDR3 DNA follows: TGTGCCAGCAGTTACCCCCGGGAATCACCCCTCCACTTT. Amino acids: CASSYPRESPLHF.

This clonotype was seen repeatedly, ten times or more. The chain has TRBV20-1 and TRBJ1-1; TRBD1 matches 7 bases. The CDR3 is 11 residues long. Germline V lookup: CDR1 DFQATT, CDR2 SNEGSKA (reference sequence). Trimming removed 5 bases from V and 8 bases from J; junction bases left unmatched: 5. CDR3 sequence: CSAVDREEAFF. For the CDR3, the DNA is TGCAGTGCTGTAGACAGGGAAGAAGCTTTCTTT.

The chain employs TRBV12-3 or TRBV12-4 and TRBJ1-1; D unclear. Trimming pared 9 bases from V and 6 bases from J, leaving 11 bases between. CDR3 length equals 11 residues. CDR3: CASGRAAEAFF. The CDR3, as DNA: TGTGCCAGTGGGAGGGCTGCTGAAGCTTTCTTT.

This clonotype was observed a few times. The rearrangement links TRBV12-3 or TRBV12-4 to TRBJ1-1; 8 nucleotides agree with TRBD1. CDR3 size: 14 residues. The V and J ends lost 3 bases and 4 bases, in that order; junction bases with no gene match: 4. The CDR3 sequence: CASSFSTGATEAFF. As DNA, the CDR3 is TGTGCCAGCAGTTTCTCGACAGGGGCCACTGAAGCTTTCTTT.

J is TRBJ2-2 and V is TRBV4-2; the match to TRBD2 covers 7 bases. This CDR3 comprises 16 residues. Germline V gene data show CDR1 as LGHNA and CDR2 as YNFKEQ. V was pared by 4 bases and J by 7 bases, with 12 bases of the junction left unmatched. The CDR3 spells CASSPEGLAVGGELFF. The DNA of the CDR3 is TGTGCCAGCAGCCCAGAGGGCCTAGCGGTCGGCGGGGAGCTGTTTTTT.

The rearrangement joins TRBV5-6 to TRBJ1-6; 9 bases are shared with TRBD1. The V and J ends lost 4 bases and 10 bases, in that order; junction bases with no gene match: 6. Germline loops: CDR1 SGHDT, CDR2 YYEEEE. This CDR3 has 14 amino acids. The CDR3 loop reads CASSRRDRESPLHF. The CDR3 coding sequence is TGTGCCAGCAGCCGGCGGGACAGGGAATCACCCCTCCACTTT.

The V and J genes are TRBV29-1 and TRBJ1-1; D is ambiguous. The CDR3 is 13 amino acids. Germline lookup yields CDR1 SQVTM and CDR2 ANQGSEA. The germline V and J ends were trimmed by 2 bases and 0 bases, with 7 bases remaining between them. The DNA of the CDR3 is TGCAGCGTTGAATATACTATGAACACTGAAGCTTTCTTT. Protein sequence: CSVEYTMNTEAFF.

This clonotype turned up a few times. V usage is TRBV5-1 and J usage is TRBJ2-1, with 10 bases aligning to TRBD1. This CDR3 comprises 19 residues. V lost 1 base to trimming and J lost 4 bases; unmatched junction nucleotides: 14. CDR1 and CDR2 from the germline V gene are SGHRS and YFSETQ. The CDR3 region has the DNA TGCGCCAGCAGCTTGCCGCGGCCCACCGGGACAGGGGTTTACAATGAGCAGTTCTTC. It specifies CASSLPRPTGTGVYNEQFF.

The rearrangement uses TRBV3-1 and TRBJ2-7; D might be TRBD1 or TRBD2, each matching 5 bases. The CDR3 covers 13 residues. V was trimmed by 6 bases and J by 2 bases, leaving 11 bases between them. Germline V CDR1 and CDR2: LGHDT, YNNKEL (reference sequence). The CDR3 DNA reads TGTGCCAGCAGACGGGACGGTACCTACGAGCAGTACTTC. It translates to CASRRDGTYEQYF.

This clonotype was observed a handful of times. V gene TRBV12-3 or TRBV12-4 combines with J gene TRBJ2-1; TRBD2 matches 10 bases. This CDR3 is 15 amino acids long. V dropped 4 bases and J dropped 7; count of bases not matched to a gene: 7. The CDR3 bases are TGTGCCAGCAGTTACCAGCGGGGGGGCCTAAATGAGCAGTTCTTC. It is translated as CASSYQRGGLNEQFF.

The chain uses TRBV20-1 and TRBJ2-3; 7 bases line up with TRBD2. V was pared by 3 bases and J by 2 bases, with 8 bases of the junction left unmatched. The germline V gene encodes CDR1 DFQATT and CDR2 SNEGSKA (reference sequence). There are 15 residues in the CDR3. CDR3 amino acids: CSASDWAGVTDTQYF. CDR3 coding DNA: TGCAGTGCTAGTGATTGGGCGGGAGTCACAGATACGCAGTATTTT.

J is TRBJ2-7 and V is TRBV5-5; D possibly corresponds to TRBD1 (6 bases). Trimming took 5 bases from V and 5 from J, leaving 23 bases between them. The germline CDR1 and CDR2 sequences are SGHKS and YYEKEE (reference sequence). CDR3 length equals 16 residues. CDR3 loop: CASRAGTRSPYDEQYF. As DNA, the CDR3 is TGTGCCAGCAGGGCCGGGACAAGGAGCCCCTATGACGAGCAGTACTTC.

The gene calls are TRBV12-3 or TRBV12-4 and TRBJ1-1, with D possibly TRBD1 on 6 matching bases. The V and J ends lost 5 bases and 3 bases respectively, with 13 bases between them. The CDR3 runs to 14 residues. In DNA form, the CDR3 reads TGTGCCAGCAGTCCCGAGGGGGGTTACACTGAAGCTTTCTTT. Encoded protein: CASSPEGGYTEAFF.